This TCR beta chain was profiled in a study of Ad26.COV2.S vaccination and SARS-CoV-2 variants. About the research overall: Donor had been placed in the Ad26.COV2.S arm of the COV1001 trial. Administration of Ad26.COV2.S was intramuscular, either once or twice 56 days apart.

Specified treatment: around 19 received Ad26.COV2.S at low or high dose, single or two shots; several received placebo; per-sample allocation not given. Collection of samples fell on day 63 after the first vaccine or placebo injection. Profiling relied on immunoSEQ multiplex PCR, and the TCRdb table lists in-frame clones only, not all of them. This repertoire shows some 350,000 clones, about 85% found once; its top ten account for around 3.3%. Study results and limitations: People who got the vaccine or the placebo had similar non-spike TCR breadth.

This clone was recorded only once. Its target is not known. The origin of this receptor is a person between 18 and 65 years old who received the Ad26.COV2.S COVID-19 vaccine or a placebo. This specimen consisted of peripheral blood, obtained in a trial of Ad26.COV2.S vaccine versus placebo.

The CDR3, as DNA: TGTGCCAGTACTAGCGGGAGGGCAGCAGATACGCAGTATTTT. Translated, it gives CASTSGRAADTQYF. The chain is built from TRBV27 and TRBJ2-3; 13 nucleotides line up with TRBD2. V trimming: 9 bases; J trimming: 4 bases; junction bases outside the gene matches: 4. CDR1 is MNHEY and CDR2 is SMNVEV in the germline V gene (reference sequence). CDR3 length: 14 amino acids.